Shown below are 27 T cell receptor beta chains from a single sample sequenced in a study of OX40 agonist ivuxolimab in advanced cancers. TCRdb's copy holds only in-frame clones and misses some; the assay was immunoSEQ multiplex PCR. The sample lists 45,000 to 75,000 clones; 82% were seen once. Specimen: CD4+ or CD8+ T cells sorted from blood, collected in a trial of the OX40 agonist ivuxolimab. The receptor set was obtained from an adult with an advanced solid tumor such as melanoma, head and neck, liver or kidney cancer.

The genes are TRBV6-1 and TRBJ2-7; TRBD1 might be the D (7 bases). V dropped 7 bases and J dropped 6 bases, with 19 bases sitting between them. Germline V gives CDR1 MNHNS, CDR2 SASEGT. The CDR3 totals 14 residues. CDR3 in amino acids: CASMPGPGGGEQYF. The CDR3 nucleotides read TGTGCCAGCATGCCGGGACCAGGGGGAGGCGAGCAGTACTTC.

This sequence joins TRBV5-1 and TRBJ1-1; no firm D call. The V gene's germline CDR1 is SGHRS and CDR2 YFSETQ. The CDR3 is 15 amino acids. The ends were cut back, 4 bases at V and 1 base at J, with 14 bases in the middle. DNA for the CDR3: TGCGCCAGCAGCCAGGCTCGATCCGGGAACACTGAAGCTTTCTTT. Translation gives CASSQARSGNTEAFF.

This chain uses TRBV2 with TRBJ2-2, with D tentatively TRBD1 (5 bases). V lost 4 bases, J lost 8 bases, and 11 bases lay in between. The germline gives CDR1 SNHLY, CDR2 FYNNEI. The length of the CDR3 is 13 residues. The CDR3 here is CASSVQGIGELFF. CDR3 nucleotides: TGTGCCAGCAGTGTTCAGGGCATAGGGGAGCTGTTTTTT.

The rearrangement links TRBV5-1 to TRBJ2-5; the D is unclear. CDR3 length: 14 amino acids. The V end was cut by 0 bases, the J end by 1 base, with 7 bases between. Germline CDR1 and CDR2: SGHRS and YFSETQ. CDR3 residues: CASSLGRLQETQYF. The CDR3 DNA reads TGCGCCAGCAGCTTGGGACGGCTCCAAGAGACCCAGTACTTC.

The chain combines TRBV19 with TRBJ1-1; D not resolved. Between the trimmed V and J ends, which lost 3 bases and 1 base, there was a span of 6 bases. The CDR3 is made up of 13 amino acids. Germline-derived CDR1 and CDR2 are LNHDA and SQIVND (reference sequence). DNA for the CDR3: TGTGCCAGTAGTATGGGCGGGAACACTGAAGCTTTCTTT. This codes for CASSMGGNTEAFF.

The rearrangement links TRBV7-9 to TRBJ2-1; perhaps D is TRBD1 or TRBD2 (5 bases each). The CDR3 loop spans 16 amino acids. Trimming took 5 bases from V and 6 from J, leaving 20 bases between them. Germline V gene sequence: CDR1 SEHNR, CDR2 FQNEAQ (reference sequence). CDR3 sequence reads: CASSPLRDALGNEQFF. Written as DNA, the CDR3 is TGTGCCAGCAGCCCCCTCCGGGACGCACTGGGCAATGAGCAGTTCTTC. The full variable domain, rest sourced from reference TRBV7-9 and TRBJ2-1, is DTGVSQNPRHKITKRGQNVTFRCDPISEHNRLYWYRQTLGQGPEFLTYFQNEAQLEKSRLLSDRFSAERPKGSFSTLEIQRTEQGDSAMYLCASSPLRDALGNEQFFGPGTRLTVL.

The chain combines TRBV29-1 with TRBJ2-2; D unclear. Germline loops: CDR1 SQVTM, CDR2 ANQGSEA. The CDR3 runs to 12 residues. With 6 bases removed from V and 3 bases from J, the gap between germline ends came to 8 bases. CDR3 in DNA: TGCAGCGTGAGAGGAGACACCGGGGAGCTGTTTTTT. Protein: CSVRGDTGELFF.

The chain is built from TRBV4-1 and TRBJ2-1; 13 bases align to TRBD2. Per the germline V gene, CDR1 is MGHRA and CDR2 is YSYEKL. This CDR3 is built from 17 residues. V lost 4 bases and J lost 10; bases outside the gene matches: 13. Here the CDR3 reads CASSPMATSGRAGEQFF. The DNA for the CDR3 is TGCGCCAGCAGCCCGATGGCTACTAGCGGGAGGGCGGGGGAGCAGTTCTTC.

The chain links TRBV9 to TRBJ1-2, with a tentative D call TRBD1 (6 bases). The ends were cut back, 0 bases at V and 8 bases at J, with 29 bases in the middle. CDR3 size: 19 residues. Germline CDR1 reads SGDLS; CDR2 reads YYNGEE. CDR3 loop: CASSVESEGPPRGGEGYTF. CDR3 DNA: TGTGCCAGCAGCGTAGAAAGCGAAGGTCCCCCCAGGGGTGGAGAAGGCTACACCTTC.

Only one count was recorded for this clone. The chain carries TRBV4-2 and TRBJ2-5, with D possibly matching TRBD1 (6 bases). Germline CDR1 and CDR2: LGHNA and YNFKEQ. CDR3 length equals 16 residues. The V end was cut by 0 bases, the J end by 5 bases, with 16 bases between. CDR3 bases: TGTGCCAGCAGCCAAGATACAGGGTCTCAGGGGGAGACCCAGTACTTC. Translated: CASSQDTGSQGETQYF.

This clone was seen just once. The V and J genes are TRBV5-6 and TRBJ2-7, with D unclear. Germline values: CDR1 SGHDT, CDR2 YYEEEE. The CDR3 spans 12 residues. The V end was cut by 4 bases, the J end by 3 bases, with 8 bases between. CDR3 sequence reads: CASSLQLYEQYF. The CDR3, as DNA: TGTGCCAGCAGCCTACAGCTCTACGAGCAGTACTTC. Full variable domain (rest looked up from reference TRBV5-6 and TRBJ2-7): DAGVTQSPTHLIKTRGQQVTLRCSPKSGHDTVSWYQQALGQGPQFIFQYYEEEERQRGNFPDRFSGHQFPNYSSELNVNALLLGDSALYLCASSLQLYEQYFGPGTRLTVT.

This clone was counted a single time. The V call is TRBV6-5, the J call TRBJ1-2; 7 nucleotides agree with TRBD1. Germline CDR1 MNHEY, CDR2 SVGAGI. CDR3 length: 13 residues. V gave up 2 bases and J gave up 8 bases; unmatched junction bases: 5. CDR3 DNA sequence: TGTGCCAGCAGTTACAGGGGGCGGGAAGGCTACACCTTC. Protein product: CASSYRGREGYTF.

The genes are TRBV7-6 and TRBJ1-4; 9 bases align to TRBD1. Germline V lookup: CDR1 SGHVS, CDR2 FNYEAQ. V trimming: 4 bases; J trimming: 5 bases; junction bases outside the gene matches: 2. The CDR3 is 14 amino acids. The CDR3, as DNA: TGTGCCAGCAGCTCCGGGACAGGGAATGAAAAACTGTTTTTT. Encoded protein: CASSSGTGNEKLFF.

The chain recombines TRBV9 with TRBJ1-1; D not certain. CDR1 SGDLS and CDR2 YYNGEE come from the germline V gene. Trimming removed 0 bases from V and 0 bases from J, with 6 bases in between. CDR3 length: 14 amino acids. CDR3 nucleotides: TGTGCCAGCAGCGTAGCGGCGTTGAACACTGAAGCTTTCTTT. This sequence encodes CASSVAALNTEAFF.

The genes are TRBV5-1 and TRBJ1-1, with 7 bases that match TRBD1. The V gene end was trimmed by 4 bases and the J gene end by 3 bases; junction bases not matched to a gene: 9. The CDR3 sequence is 15 residues long. From germline, CDR1 is SGHRS and CDR2 YFSETQ. CDR3 coding DNA: TGCGCCAGCAGCCCCCATAGTACAGGGGACACTGAAGCTTTCTTT. This codes for CASSPHSTGDTEAFF.

The CDR3 loop reads CASNALLSGNEQYF. CDR3 DNA: TGTGCCAGCAACGCACTCCTTTCAGGAAACGAGCAGTACTTC. J is TRBJ2-7 and V is TRBV2; no firm D call. Germline values: CDR1 SNHLY, CDR2 FYNNEI. V dropped 7 bases and J dropped 5 bases, with 18 bases sitting between them. This CDR3 has 14 residues. Full variable domain (missing parts from reference TRBV2 and TRBJ2-7): EPEVTQTPSHQVTQMGQEVILRCVPISNHLYFYWYRQILGQKVEFLVSFYNNEISEKSEIFDDQFSVERPDGSNFTLKIRSTKLEDSAMYFCASNALLSGNEQYFGPGTRLTVT.

V gene TRBV2 combines with J gene TRBJ1-2; no clear D. Between the trimmed V and J ends, which lost 3 bases and 3 bases, there was a span of 14 bases. Germline lookup yields CDR1 SNHLY and CDR2 FYNNEI. The CDR3 covers 15 residues. CDR3 protein: CASSDRGEEHYGYTF. CDR3 DNA sequence: TGTGCCAGCAGTGACCGGGGTGAGGAGCACTATGGCTACACCTTC. Drawing the rest from reference TRBV2 and TRBJ1-2, the complete variable domain is EPEVTQTPSHQVTQMGQEVILRCVPISNHLYFYWYRQILGQKVEFLVSFYNNEISEKSEIFDDQFSVERPDGSNFTLKIRSTKLEDSAMYFCASSDRGEEHYGYTFGSGTRLTVV.

This chain links TRBV6-5 with TRBJ1-2, with TRBD1 as a possible D gene (5 bases). The V and J ends lost 8 bases and 8 bases respectively, with 24 bases between them. This CDR3 has 15 residues. Germline V gene sequence: CDR1 MNHEY, CDR2 SVGAGI. Written as DNA, the CDR3 is TGTGCCAGCGGCCGTCAGGGAAAGTCAGGACGGGGCTACACCTTC. Translated: CASGRQGKSGRGYTF.

About this clone: Other DNA sequences in this specimen translate into the identical CDR3. The gene calls are TRBV2 and TRBJ1-1; D possibly corresponds to TRBD1 (5 bases). Trimming took off 4 bases at V and 2 bases at J, with 8 bases between the two ends. Germline V CDR1 and CDR2: SNHLY, FYNNEI. The CDR3 extends over 13 amino acids. CDR3 loop: CASSGQPNTEAFF. As DNA, the CDR3 is TGTGCCAGCAGTGGACAGCCCAACACTGAAGCTTTCTTT.

The chain recombines TRBV28 with TRBJ2-7; TRBD2 matches 11 bases. This CDR3 contains 15 residues. The trim removed 5 bases at V and 3 bases at J, leaving 6 bases unmatched. The germline gives CDR1 MDHEN, CDR2 SYDVKM. CDR3 sequence: CASSPRLAGIYEQYF. CDR3 nucleotides: TGTGCCAGCAGTCCCCGACTAGCGGGAATCTACGAGCAGTACTTC.

This chain joins TRBV2 and TRBJ2-2; tentative D call: TRBD2 (6 bases). CDR1 and CDR2 from the germline V gene are SNHLY and FYNNEI. V shed 10 bases and J shed 6 bases, with 15 bases lying between them. The CDR3 length is 13 residues. The CDR3 sequence is CATRWEVAGELFF. CDR3 nucleotides: TGTGCCACACGCTGGGAGGTCGCCGGGGAGCTGTTTTTT.

This clone was seen just once. The chain joins TRBV9 to TRBJ1-3; no definite D call. The length of the CDR3 is 14 residues. Germline CDR1 reads SGDLS; CDR2 reads YYNGEE. Trimming left V 4 bases short and J 4 bases short, with 12 bases between. CDR3 region: CASSPLGGGNTIYF. The CDR3 DNA reads TGTGCCAGCAGCCCCCTGGGAGGGGGAAACACCATATATTTT.

The chain carries TRBV9 and TRBJ2-5; D is uncertain. V shed 4 bases and J shed 1 base, with 11 bases lying between them. This CDR3 has 14 amino acids. Germline CDR1 reads SGDLS; CDR2 reads YYNGEE. The CDR3 sequence: CASSKSHGQETQYF. The CDR3 coding sequence is TGTGCCAGCAGCAAGAGTCACGGCCAAGAGACCCAGTACTTC. The full variable domain, with the rest looked up from reference TRBV9 and TRBJ2-5, is DSGVTQTPKHLITATGQRVTLRCSPRSGDLSVYWYQQSLDQGLQFLIQYYNGEERAKGNILERFSAQQFPDLHSELNLSSLELGDSALYFCASSKSHGQETQYFGPGTRLLVL.

The genes are TRBV7-9 and TRBJ1-3, with D possibly being TRBD1 (6 bases). The germline CDR1 and CDR2 sequences are SEHNR and FQNEAQ (reference sequence). The CDR3 extends over 14 amino acids. Trimming removed 10 bases at V and 4 bases at J, with 17 bases between. The CDR3 is CATPSGDPGNTIYF. The CDR3 coding sequence is TGTGCCACCCCCTCAGGGGATCCCGGAAACACCATATATTTT.

This clone has just one count. This chain links TRBV11-2 with TRBJ2-3; D not resolved. V lost 6 bases and J lost 6, with 4 bases in between. The CDR3 extends over 10 amino acids. The germline gives CDR1 SGHAT, CDR2 FQNNGV. The CDR3 here is CASSRDTQYF. The CDR3 DNA sequence: TGTGCCAGCAGTCGGGATACGCAGTATTTT. The entire variable domain, with the rest obtained from reference TRBV11-2 and TRBJ2-3, is as follows: EAGVAQSPRYKIIEKRQSVAFWCNPISGHATLYWYQQILGQGPKLLIQFQNNGVVDDSQLPKDRFSAERLKGVDSTLKIQPAKLEDSAVYLCASSRDTQYFGPGTRLTVL.

The genes are TRBV7-9 and TRBJ1-2; 7 bases align to TRBD1. J lost 3 bases, V lost 2 bases, and 3 bases had no gene match. Germline loops: CDR1 SEHNR, CDR2 FQNEAQ (reference sequence). The CDR3 sequence is 14 residues long. In DNA, the CDR3 is TGTGCCAGCAGCTTACCACAGGGGCACTATGGCTACACCTTC. This codes for CASSLPQGHYGYTF. The entire variable domain, with the rest obtained from reference TRBV7-9 and TRBJ1-2, is as follows: DTGVSQNPRHKITKRGQNVTFRCDPISEHNRLYWYRQTLGQGPEFLTYFQNEAQLEKSRLLSDRFSAERPKGSFSTLEIQRTEQGDSAMYLCASSLPQGHYGYTFGSGTRLTVV.

V usage is TRBV5-1 and J usage is TRBJ1-3; no definite D call. Germline CDR1 is SGHRS and CDR2 is YFSETQ. Deletions cut 0 bases from V and 4 bases from J, with 8 bases between. CDR3 length equals 14 residues. CDR3 nucleotide sequence: TGCGCCAGCAGCTTGGATGATGGAGGAAACACCATATATTTT. It yields the protein CASSLDDGGNTIYF.